The sequence of this TCR beta chain was determined in a study of CD8 T cells in ankylosing spondylitis. The germline V and J ends were trimmed by 2 bases and 0 bases, with 4 bases remaining between them. Germline V CDR1 and CDR2: SGHTA, FQGTGA. The CDR3 runs 14 residues. Notes on the study in general: Several highly homologous variants made up a TCR beta motif, and this motif appeared characteristic of ankylosing spondylitis blood.

For TCR beta, libraries came from quantitative 5'-RACE with molecular barcodes. TCRdb called the 5' RACE reads again in MiXCR, with one record for every CDR3 protein. The repertoire holds around 140,000 distinct CDR3 sequences, about a sixth seen once, with 30% to 35% in the top ten. As for this clonotype: Its antigen is as yet unknown.

Sequenced input: blood, either unsorted or a sorted T cell fraction (not recorded which). The chain carries TRBV7-3 and TRBJ2-2; D is ambiguous. This TCR derives from a male donor with ankylosing spondylitis. CDR3 amino acids: CASSLYSNTGELFF. The CDR3 nucleotides read TGTGCCAGCAGCTTATACTCGAACACCGGGGAGCTGTTTTTT.